Listed below are T cell receptor beta chains from one sample, sequenced in a study of patients and donors after allogeneic stem cell transplantation. MiXCR was run by TCRdb on the RT-PCR reads, yielding one entry per CDR3 protein. The data contain 400,000 to 500,000 distinct CDR3 sequences, roughly 17% of them singletons. The sample comprised blood, either unsorted or a sorted T cell fraction (not recorded which). All receptors derive from a human donor who was either an allogeneic HSCT recipient or a stem cell or donor lymphocyte infusion donor (not recorded which). It is not recorded whose cells these are; they may come from a transplant donor. The CDR3 runs from the conserved cysteine through the conserved F or W. A D gene is named only where the DNA matches it firmly. The size entry is marked missing in some rows and otherwise reads once, few, many or a size class.

v_gene	j_gene	d_gene	abundance	CDR3aa	CDR3nt
TRBV24-1	TRBJ1-1	.	few	CATSEAGHTEAFF	TGTGCCACCAGTGAGGCAGGGCACACTGAAGCTTTCTTT
TRBV29-1	TRBJ1-2	.	.	CSALGDGGSKRGYTF	TGCAGCGCCCTAGGTGACGGCGGGTCGAAGAGGGGCTACACCTTC
TRBV23-1	TRBJ1-4	.	.	CASRSWGKLFF	TGCGCCAGCAGGAGTTGGGGAAAACTGTTTTTT
TRBV6-2/TRBV6-3	TRBJ2-7	TRBD1	many	CASSYLRDSPYEQYF	TGTGCCAGCAGTTACCTCCGGGACAGCCCCTACGAGCAGTACTTC
TRBV6-5	TRBJ2-1	.	few	CASSNGLNEQFF	TGTGCCAGCAGCAACGGGCTTAATGAGCAGTTCTTC
TRBV5-1	TRBJ1-3	.	.	CASSGGHSGNTIYF	TGCGCCAGCAGCGGCGGACACTCTGGAAACACCATATATTTT
TRBV7-9	TRBJ1-5	.	.	CASSLGTWDQPQHF	TGTGCCAGCAGCCTCGGGACGTGGGATCAGCCCCAGCATTTT
TRBV20-1	TRBJ2-5	TRBD2	.	CSLAGRDGETQYF	TGCAGTCTAGCGGGCAGGGATGGGGAGACCCAGTACTTC
TRBV6-2/TRBV6-3	TRBJ1-1	TRBD1	.	CASSRTGGLMNTEAFF	TGTGCCAGCAGTCGGACAGGGGGCCTCATGAACACTGAAGCTTTCTTT
TRBV5-1	TRBJ1-4	.	.	CASSVPTATNEKLFF	TGCGCCAGCAGCGTACCGACGGCAACTAATGAAAAACTGTTTTTT
TRBV29-1	TRBJ1-2	.	few	CSVEDRDYGYTF	TGCAGCGTTGAAGACAGGGACTATGGCTACACCTTC
TRBV28	TRBJ2-7	TRBD1	.	CASSSRGQGAYEQYF	TGTGCCAGCAGTTCCAGGGGACAGGGGGCTTACGAGCAGTACTTC
TRBV7-8	TRBJ1-4	TRBD1	.	CASSPRTGPNEKLFF	TGTGCCAGCAGCCCACGGACAGGCCCTAATGAAAAACTGTTTTTT
TRBV11-2	TRBJ2-1	.	once	CASSYVRGPSNEQFF	TGTGCCAGCAGCTACGTTCGTGGCCCCTCCAATGAGCAGTTCTTC
TRBV7-8	TRBJ2-1	TRBD2	.	CASSLVVSGAHNEQFF	TGTGCCAGCAGCTTAGTGGTGAGCGGGGCCCACAATGAGCAGTTCTTC
TRBV19	TRBJ2-2	TRBD2	.	CASSRLAGGVTGELFF	TGTGCCAGTAGCAGACTAGCGGGGGGCGTCACCGGGGAGCTGTTTTTT
TRBV7-8	TRBJ2-7	TRBD1	.	CASSLRGQQNYEQYF	TGTGCCAGCAGCTTACGGGGACAGCAGAATTACGAGCAGTACTTC
TRBV2	TRBJ2-1	TRBD2	.	CASRWTSGRDNEQFF	TGTGCCAGCAGGTGGACTAGCGGGAGGGACAATGAGCAGTTCTTC
TRBV3-1	TRBJ1-2	.	.	CASSQGVGYTF	TGTGCCAGCAGCCAAGGTGTTGGCTACACCTTC
TRBV6-5	TRBJ2-7	.	.	CASSYRQRTYEQYF	TGTGCCAGCAGTTACAGGCAGCGCACCTACGAGCAGTACTTC
TRBV6-2/TRBV6-3	TRBJ1-1	.	many	CASRRDRMNTEAFF	TGTGCCAGCAGGCGAGACAGGATGAACACTGAAGCTTTCTTT
TRBV6-1	TRBJ1-1	.	.	CASSSLSTGNTEAFF	TGTGCCAGCAGCTCTCTCTCAACAGGGAACACTGAAGCTTTCTTT
TRBV12-3/TRBV12-4	TRBJ2-3	TRBD2	many	CASRLAGGTDTQYF	TGTGCCAGCAGATTAGCGGGGGGCACAGATACGCAGTATTTT
TRBV5-1	TRBJ2-3	.	.	CASSLAPARGADTQYF	TGCGCCAGCAGCTTGGCCCCGGCCAGAGGAGCAGATACGCAGTATTTT
TRBV6-2/TRBV6-3	TRBJ2-1	TRBD2	.	CASSYRAGVGYNEQFF	TGTGCCAGCAGTTATCGGGCGGGGGTAGGTTACAATGAGCAGTTCTTC
TRBV2	TRBJ2-3	TRBD2	many	CASSDLAGRTDTQYF	TGTGCCAGCAGTGATTTAGCGGGAAGAACAGATACGCAGTATTTT
TRBV7-9	TRBJ1-4	.	few	CATGGGNEKLFF	TGTGCCACCGGGGGTGGTAATGAAAAACTGTTTTTT
TRBV25-1	TRBJ1-4	TRBD1	.	CASSAPGTATNEKLFF	TGTGCCAGCAGTGCCCCAGGGACAGCGACTAATGAAAAACTGTTTTTT
TRBV29-1	TRBJ2-1	.	few	CSVKTGDWTSYYNEQFF	TGCAGCGTTAAGACAGGGGATTGGACTAGCTACTACAATGAGCAGTTCTTC
TRBV15	TRBJ2-5	TRBD2	few	CATSTDAASGIEETQYF	TGTGCCACCAGCACAGATGCCGCTAGCGGGATCGAGGAGACCCAGTACTTC
TRBV19	TRBJ1-2	TRBD1	.	CASRYRQGYYGYTF	TGTGCCAGTAGATACCGACAGGGATACTATGGCTACACCTTC
TRBV6-1	TRBJ2-1	TRBD2	.	CASRERLAGGLSYNEQFF	TGTGCCAGCAGGGAACGCCTAGCGGGAGGGCTATCCTACAATGAGCAGTTCTTC
TRBV6-1	TRBJ1-2	TRBD1	.	CASSEVWDRVGYTF	TGTGCCAGCAGTGAAGTGTGGGACAGGGTTGGCTACACCTTC
TRBV9	TRBJ1-3	.	few	CASSVGSSGNTIYF	TGTGCCAGCAGCGTAGGGAGCTCTGGAAACACCATATATTTT
TRBV4-3	TRBJ1-1	.	few	CASSQDRRGANTEAFF	TGCGCCAGCAGCCAAGATAGGAGGGGGGCGAACACTGAAGCTTTCTTT
TRBV6-2/TRBV6-3	TRBJ2-2	TRBD2	.	CASSYPRLAAINTGELFF	TGTGCCAGCAGTTACCCGCGACTAGCGGCGATTAACACCGGGGAGCTGTTTTTT
TRBV7-6	TRBJ2-1	TRBD2	.	CASSPHLAGGLNEQFF	TGTGCCAGCAGCCCCCACCTAGCGGGGGGGCTAAATGAGCAGTTCTTC
TRBV6-1	TRBJ2-7	.	few	CASSSGIMGTYEQYF	TGTGCCAGCAGCTCAGGGATCATGGGCACCTACGAGCAGTACTTC
TRBV6-5	TRBJ2-2	.	many	CASSFRQVNTGELFF	TGTGCCAGCAGTTTCCGACAGGTGAACACCGGGGAGCTGTTTTTT
TRBV21-1	TRBJ2-7	.	.	CASSKGLDPYEQYF	TGTGCCAGCAGCAAGGGACTAGATCCCTACGAGCAGTACTTC